This T cell receptor beta chain was captured by sequencing in a study of neoadjuvant anti-PD-1 for oral cavity cancer (TCRdb year 2021). With regard to the full study: Three to four biweekly doses of nivolumab at 3 mg/kg were mostly administered to patients before curative-intent surgical resection. Patients who did not progress were given a fourth nivolumab dose at about day 43 and had definitive surgical resection on days 50-56. Under RECIST 1.1, a patient counted as a responder if showing complete response, partial response or stable disease, and as a non-responder if showing progression. The parent correlative cohort included around 12 patients, with an approximately 32% response rate.

The table lists this clone with a few counts. The target of this receptor is not known. Base quality data are lacking; no much larger clone is found one base away. CDR3 length: 16 amino acids, cysteine to phenylalanine. This entry keeps only the CDR3 DNA: 48 bases, framed from base 1. Unmatched junction bases come to 8, with V trimmed by 2 bases and J by 4 bases. CDR1 and CDR2 were assigned from the germline V gene as SGDLS and YYNGEE. The time point label for this specimen denotes: before neoadjuvant nivolumab. None of the patients had received prior systemic or radiation treatment, and all were newly diagnosed with stage II-IVA oral cavity squamous cell carcinoma. The cohort was made up of patients with locally advanced, HPV-negative oral cavity squamous cell carcinoma. No culture maintenance or expansion was done, as the peripheral blood mononuclear cells went straight to analysis. The samples were drawn from a longitudinal correlative study tied to a single-arm phase II trial testing neoadjuvant nivolumab in oral cavity squamous cell carcinoma. Subject-matched pre- and post-treatment PBMCs and tumors from three responders and three non-responders underwent genomic DNA-based TCRbeta sequencing. Peripheral blood mononuclear cells were collected before nivolumab treatment and again after treatment, at the time of surgery. The Maxwell RSC DNA from Cells kit was used to extract genomic DNA from PBMCs.

For deep sequencing of PBMC libraries, mostly about 0.45 ug of input genomic DNA was used, and six replicates were run per sample. The immunoSEQ hsTCRbeta kit was used to prepare TCRbeta libraries, following the manufacturer's instructions. An Illumina NovaSeq 6000 S4 flow cell was used to sequence the final libraries, which had first been combined to 3 nM. The source study handled its data this way. The immunoSEQ Analyzer was used for raw data preprocessing and quality control. The analysis was limited to productive rearrangements, and each clonotype was defined by a unique CDR3 amino acid sequence. Using the R package tcR, the researchers computed the Gini-Simpson index as their estimate of repertoire clonality. Gini indices were compared with Student's t test, and associations with tumor size change were assessed by Pearson correlation. Not all clones reach the TCRdb copy of this immuneACCESS table, which keeps in-frame sequences only. Checked studies attribute under half of the gap to unresolved V genes and leave the rest unexplained. V, J and clone size are taken as reported in that table, and D and trimming were inferred from the DNA itself. The sample table shows fewer than 20,000 clones, and approximately 70% are seen once. 2.5% to 3% of the sample is in the top ten clones.

What the research found in general, with its limitations: Higher pretreatment blood Treg/Th17 ratios correlated with both higher pretreatment blood TCRbeta clonality and lower post-treatment tumor TCRbeta clonality. Only a few patients per response group were included in the TCR analyses, and the authors called for validation in larger cohorts. After neoadjuvant nivolumab, T cell clonality (Gini index) in PBMCs was significantly higher in non-responders than in responders.

This chain is built from TRBV9 and TRBJ2-3, with TRBD1 identical over 9 junction bases. The sample consisted of PBMCs, taken before nivolumab (anti-PD-1) treatment. The source is a person between 35 and 79 years old with oral cavity squamous cell carcinoma. The CDR3 region reads CASSVGQGKTPDTQYF. The DNA is TGTGCCAGCAGCGTGGGACAGGGTAAGACTCCAGATACGCAGTATTTT. With the portions outside the CDR3 filled from the reference TRBV9 and TRBJ2-3 genes, the complete variable region becomes DSGVTQTPKHLITATGQRVTLRCSPRSGDLSVYWYQQSLDQGLQFLIQYYNGEERAKGNILERFSAQQFPDLHSELNLSSLELGDSALYFCASSVGQGKTPDTQYFGPGTRLTVL.